This T cell receptor (beta chain) comes out of a study of identical twins. This CDR3 comprises 16 residues. Trimming left V 1 base short and J 1 base short, with 13 bases between. The germline CDR1 and CDR2 sequences are SSHAT and FNYEAQ (reference sequence). Each CDR3 protein gets one entry after TCRdb re-called the 5' RACE reads with MiXCR. The sample holds 130,000 to 150,000 distinct CDR3 sequences, around 3.6% seen once. Many counts were recorded for this clonotype. This TCR was sampled from a man aged 18 to 30 in good health. Sequences were obtained from memory T cells sorted from blood. J is TRBJ2-5 and V is TRBV7-7, with a tentative D call TRBD2 (6 bases). CDR3 sequence: CASSLVAGRGQETQYF. The CDR3 bases are TGTGCCAGCAGCTTAGTGGCGGGGAGAGGCCAAGAGACCCAGTACTTC.